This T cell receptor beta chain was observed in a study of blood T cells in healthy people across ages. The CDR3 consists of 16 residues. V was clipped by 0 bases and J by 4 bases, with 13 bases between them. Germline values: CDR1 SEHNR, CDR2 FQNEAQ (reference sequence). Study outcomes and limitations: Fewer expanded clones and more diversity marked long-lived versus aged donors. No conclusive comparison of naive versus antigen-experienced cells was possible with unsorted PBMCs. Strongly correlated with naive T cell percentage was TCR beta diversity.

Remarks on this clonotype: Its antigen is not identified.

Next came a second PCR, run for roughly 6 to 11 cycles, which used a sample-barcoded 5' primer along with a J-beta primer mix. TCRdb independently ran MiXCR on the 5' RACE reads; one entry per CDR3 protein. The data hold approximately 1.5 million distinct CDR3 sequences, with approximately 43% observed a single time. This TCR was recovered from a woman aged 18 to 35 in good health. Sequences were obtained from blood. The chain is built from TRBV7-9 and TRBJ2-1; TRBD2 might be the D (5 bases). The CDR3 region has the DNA TGTGCCAGCAGCTTAGCGGAGGACGCCTTATACAATGAGCAGTTCTTC. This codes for CASSLAEDALYNEQFF.